The clone carrying this T cell receptor beta chain was seen a single time. Generated by immunoSEQ multiplex PCR, the TCRdb table keeps only in-frame clones and is missing some. Of about 100,000 clones listed, less than 95% are singletons. This entry belongs to a study of T cell changes during pregnancy in multiple sclerosis. This CDR3 region has 18 residues. Trimming took 0 bases from V and 7 from J, leaving 20 bases between them. Germline V CDR1 and CDR2: SGHRS, YFSETQ. This chain connects TRBV5-1 to TRBJ1-6, with a possible D match to TRBD1 (5 bases). This TCR was sampled from a female donor in good health, enrolled as a control in a pregnancy study. The sample consisted of peripheral blood, taken in the second trimester of pregnancy. As DNA, the CDR3 is TGCGCCAGCAGCTTGGCTCAGGGAAGTGGGTTTCGGAATTCACCCCTCCACTTT. This translates into CASSLAQGSGFRNSPLHF.